This TCR beta chain was sequenced for a study of shared clonotypes between healthy human individuals (dated by TCRdb to 2019 to 2021). About the study as a whole: The cohort comprised a couple of women and a few men aged 18 to 49 years. For each donor, CD4 naive and CD4 memory were each run on three plates, CD8 naive on two plates, and CD8 memory on one plate. To estimate repertoire size and how much clonotype sharing occurs between individuals, the study deeply sequenced the blood TCR repertoires of roughly 5 healthy adults. Different laboratories and diverse techniques were used to prepare libraries and sequence TCR repertoires, to increase sequencing depth and limit assay-specific biases. Between about 0.9 and 8.9 billion PBMCs per donor were obtained by leukapheresis.

Using the deep immunoSEQ assay, TCR CDR3 regions were amplified from genomic DNA by multiplex PCR. For each cell subset, the extracted genomic DNA was distributed evenly across all wells of several immunoSEQ 96-well plates, and each plate served as one replicate. Each replicate PCR for sorted subsets received about 0.2 ug genomic DNA, equal to 28,000 or so T cell genomes. Purified libraries were measured with a Qubit 3.0 fluorometer, size-checked on a Bioanalyzer 2100, and measured again with the KAPA Library Quantification kit. Each immunoSEQ 96-well plate was sequenced on its own single-read 150-cycle Illumina NextSeq 550 flow cell. As for how the authors treated the data: Because only junctional sequences without quality scores were contained in the immunoSEQ output, filtering matching that applied to full-length reads could not be performed. To assign V/J genes and CDR3, sequences were annotated using PyIR, a Python wrapper for IgBLAST v1.9, with IMGT germline references. Any read was removed if the V/J assignment was weak (E-value above 1e-6), the CDR3 was missing, or the read contained stop codons, out-of-frame junctions, or ambiguous translated residues. V3J clonotypes were defined by identical inferred V gene, J gene, and CDR3 amino acid sequence. The percentage overlap between two repertoires was calculated by dividing the number of shared unique clonotypes by the size of the smaller repertoire. RTK rarefaction, the Chao1 estimator, and Recon v2.1 estimates of unobserved clonotypes were used to assess repertoire richness. Generation probabilities were computed with OLGA for all TCRbeta clonotypes obtained by the gDNA method from four donors. In its TCRdb copy, this immuneACCESS table keeps in-frame sequences only and misses some clones. Where compared with another copy, unresolved V genes explain less than half of these, and the others have no known cause. Clonal size and the V and J genes are those of that table, whereas D and trimming came from the DNA. This sample lists approximately 840,000 clones; 96% were detected once. Clones ranked in the top ten supply about 0.25% of the sample.

The study at large found these results: Estimated clonotype richness was generally larger for naive than for memory subsets. Based on pairwise subsampling, the degree of clonotype sharing among donors was expected to be affected by sequencing depth. Because the study included only a small number of donors, the genetic and exposure-history diversity represented was limited. Compared with non-shared clonotypes, clonotypes shared by all four sorted-subset donors had higher generation probabilities. About 5% of naive CD4, 3.5% of naive CD8, roughly 2.4% of memory CD4, and approximately 0.39% of memory CD8 clonotypes were shared across a handful of donors. Sampling was restricted to blood, and TCR repertoires in tissues likely differ from the TCR repertoires found in blood. Even with the large sequencing depth, rarefaction of the sorted-subset datasets indicated that sequencing was incomplete.

CD8 naive samples were CD45RO-negative cells positively selected for CCR7, giving a CD45RA+CCR7+ population that excluded TemRA cells. The donors were healthy, HIV-negative adults who had no recently reported acute infections or vaccinations. Every donor was a Caucasian adult living in Nashville, Tennessee, USA. After blood collection by leukapheresis, PBMCs were isolated using Ficoll-Histopaque density gradient centrifugation and then cryopreserved in the vapor phase of liquid nitrogen. Analytical flow cytometry was used to check the purity and quantity of every magnetically sorted T cell population. Each sorted fraction had its genomic DNA isolated and then quantified by UV absorbance on a Nanodrop 2000c. Concerning this clone itself: Its antigen remains unidentified. Qualities for individual bases were not recorded, and no much larger clone is one base off.

Sequencing was done on a sample of naive CD8+ T cells sorted from blood. What this sample's cell subset or site label stands for: CD45RA+CCR7+. This receptor was identified in a man younger than 40 in good health.

In nucleotides, the sequence is TGTGCCAGCAGTTTGGTTCGGACAGTTAATGAAAAACTGTTTTTT. It translates to CASSLVRTVNEKLFF. The chain was built from TRBV27 and TRBJ1-4; 6 matching bases give a weak D call of TRBD1. From the cysteine up to the phenylalanine, the CDR3 has a length of 15 residues. Only the CDR3 region is kept as DNA, spanning 45 bases read in frame from base 1. V sheds 3 bases and J sheds 4 bases, leaving 12 bases between their ends. CDR1 MNHEY and CDR2 SMNVEV were looked up in the germline V gene (reference sequence).